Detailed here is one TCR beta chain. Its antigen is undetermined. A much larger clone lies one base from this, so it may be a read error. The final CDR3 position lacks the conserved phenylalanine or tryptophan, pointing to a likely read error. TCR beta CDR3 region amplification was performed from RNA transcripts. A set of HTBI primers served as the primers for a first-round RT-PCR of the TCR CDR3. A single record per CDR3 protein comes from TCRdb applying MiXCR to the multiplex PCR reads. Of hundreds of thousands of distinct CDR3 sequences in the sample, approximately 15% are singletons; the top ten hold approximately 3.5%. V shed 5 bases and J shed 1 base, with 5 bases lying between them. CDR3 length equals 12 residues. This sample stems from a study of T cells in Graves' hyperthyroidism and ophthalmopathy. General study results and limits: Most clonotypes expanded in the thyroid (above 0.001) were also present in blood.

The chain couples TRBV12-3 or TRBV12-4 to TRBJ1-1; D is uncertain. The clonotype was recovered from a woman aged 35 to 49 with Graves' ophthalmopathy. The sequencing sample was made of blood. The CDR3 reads CASSIENTEAFL. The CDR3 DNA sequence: TGTGCCAGCAGTATAGAGAACACTGAAGCTTTCCTT.